Below, 4 T cell receptor beta chains from the same sample are listed, as sequenced in a study of Graves' ophthalmopathy and Graves' hyperthyroidism. Using RNA transcripts, the TCR beta CDR3 regions were amplified. Scientists carried out first-round RT-PCR using HTBI primers and then a second-round multiplex PCR. MiXCR, applied by TCRdb to the multiplex PCR reads, yields one record per CDR3 protein. The sample records under 250,000 distinct CDR3 sequences, 25% to 30% being singletons. Sequencing was carried out using peripheral blood. The receptors derive from a man aged 45 to 65 with Graves' ophthalmopathy.

This clonotype has at least ten counts. V and J are TRBV3-1 and TRBJ1-6; D is undetermined. This CDR3 contains 14 residues. Germline CDR1 and CDR2: LGHDT and YNNKEL (reference sequence). The ends were cut back, 4 bases at V and 5 bases at J, with 9 bases in the middle. The DNA of the CDR3 is TGTGCCAGCAGCCGAAATCAGGATAATTCACCCCTCCACTTT. Translating gives CASSRNQDNSPLHF.

This clonotype was seen many times. CDR3 coding DNA: TGTGCCAGCAGCCGCCTGGCGGGAGGTGACTCTTACGAGCAGTACTTC. It encodes CASSRLAGGDSYEQYF. This chain connects TRBV7-9 to TRBJ2-7, with TRBD2 matching over 8 bases. Germline loops: CDR1 SEHNR, CDR2 FQNEAQ (reference sequence). Trimming at V came to 5 bases and at J to 4 bases, leaving 13 bases not matched to a gene. This CDR3 region has 16 residues.

The chain links TRBV7-3 to TRBJ2-5, with D perhaps matching TRBD1 (6 bases). V dropped 5 bases and J dropped 1 base, with 14 bases sitting between them. The CDR3 covers 15 residues. Germline V CDR1 and CDR2: SGHTA, FQGTGA. The CDR3 protein is CASSQERDTQETQYF. CDR3 DNA sequence: TGTGCCAGCAGCCAAGAGAGGGACACCCAAGAGACCCAGTACTTC.

This clonotype was seen ten or more times. The chain employs TRBV9 and TRBJ2-2, with 9 nucleotides matching TRBD1. Trimming cost V 3 bases and J 0 bases; bases outside gene matches: 6. This CDR3 spans 17 amino acids. CDR1 SGDLS and CDR2 YYNGEE come from the germline V gene. CDR3 residues: CASSAPRTGANTGELFF. The CDR3 DNA sequence: TGTGCCAGCAGCGCACCCCGGACAGGGGCGAACACCGGGGAGCTGTTTTTT.